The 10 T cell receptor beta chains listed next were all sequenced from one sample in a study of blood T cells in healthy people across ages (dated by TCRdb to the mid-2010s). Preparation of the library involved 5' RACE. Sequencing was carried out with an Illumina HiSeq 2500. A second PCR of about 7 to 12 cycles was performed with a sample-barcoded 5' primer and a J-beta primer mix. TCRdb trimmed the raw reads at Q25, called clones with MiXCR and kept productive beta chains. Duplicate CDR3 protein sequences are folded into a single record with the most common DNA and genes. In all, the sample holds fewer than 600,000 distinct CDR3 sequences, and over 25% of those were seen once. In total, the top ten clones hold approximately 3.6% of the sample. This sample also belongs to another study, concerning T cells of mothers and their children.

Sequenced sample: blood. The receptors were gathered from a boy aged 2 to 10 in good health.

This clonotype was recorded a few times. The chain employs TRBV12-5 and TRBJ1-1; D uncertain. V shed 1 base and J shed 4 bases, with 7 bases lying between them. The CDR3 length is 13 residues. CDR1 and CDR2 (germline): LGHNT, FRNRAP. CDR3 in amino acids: CASGLATGTEAFF. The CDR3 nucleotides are TGTGCTAGTGGTTTGGCGACGGGCACTGAAGCTTTCTTT.

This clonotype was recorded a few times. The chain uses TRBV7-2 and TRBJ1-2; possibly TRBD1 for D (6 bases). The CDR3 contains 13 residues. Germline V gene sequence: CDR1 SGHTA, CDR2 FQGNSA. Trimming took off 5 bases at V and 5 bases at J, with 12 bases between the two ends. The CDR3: CASSPTGKYGYTF. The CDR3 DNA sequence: TGTGCCAGCAGCCCTACAGGGAAGTATGGCTACACCTTC.

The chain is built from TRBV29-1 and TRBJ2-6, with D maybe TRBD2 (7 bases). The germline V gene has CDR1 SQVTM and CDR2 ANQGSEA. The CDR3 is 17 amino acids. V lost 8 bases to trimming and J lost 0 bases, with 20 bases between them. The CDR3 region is CSLRGEGSPSGANVLTF. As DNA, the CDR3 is TGCAGCTTGAGGGGGGAGGGTTCCCCCTCTGGGGCCAACGTCCTGACTTTC.

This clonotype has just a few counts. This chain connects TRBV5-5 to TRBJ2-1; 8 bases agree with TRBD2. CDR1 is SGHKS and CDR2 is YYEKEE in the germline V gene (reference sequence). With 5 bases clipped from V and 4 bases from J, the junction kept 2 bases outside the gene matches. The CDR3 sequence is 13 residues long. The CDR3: CASRGTSYNEQFF. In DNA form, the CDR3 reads TGTGCCAGCAGGGGGACTAGTTACAATGAGCAGTTCTTC.

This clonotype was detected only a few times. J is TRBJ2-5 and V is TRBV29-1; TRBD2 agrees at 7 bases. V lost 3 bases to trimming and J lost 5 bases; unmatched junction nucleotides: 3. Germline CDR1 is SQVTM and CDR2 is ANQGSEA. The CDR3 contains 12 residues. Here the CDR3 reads CSVEGGFETQYF. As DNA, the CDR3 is TGCAGCGTTGAGGGGGGGTTCGAGACCCAGTACTTC.

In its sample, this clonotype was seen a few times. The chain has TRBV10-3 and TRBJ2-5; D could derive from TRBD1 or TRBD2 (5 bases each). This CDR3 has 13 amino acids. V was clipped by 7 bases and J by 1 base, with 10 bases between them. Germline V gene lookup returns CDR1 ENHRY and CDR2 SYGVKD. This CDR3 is CAIKPGPQETQYF. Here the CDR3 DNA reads TGTGCCATCAAACCGGGACCCCAAGAGACCCAGTACTTC.

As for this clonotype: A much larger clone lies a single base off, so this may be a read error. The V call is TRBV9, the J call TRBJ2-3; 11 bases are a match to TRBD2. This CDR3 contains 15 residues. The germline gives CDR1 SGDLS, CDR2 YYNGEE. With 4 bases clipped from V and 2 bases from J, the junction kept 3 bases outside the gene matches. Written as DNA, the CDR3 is TGTGCCAGCAGCTCTAGCGGGAGGACCACAGATACGCAGTATTTT. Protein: CASSSSGRTTDTQYF.

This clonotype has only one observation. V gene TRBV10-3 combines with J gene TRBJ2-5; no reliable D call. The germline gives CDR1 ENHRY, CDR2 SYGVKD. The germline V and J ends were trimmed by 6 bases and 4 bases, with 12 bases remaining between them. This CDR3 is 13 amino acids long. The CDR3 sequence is CAIRSDGGETQYF. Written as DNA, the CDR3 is TGTGCCATCAGATCGGACGGTGGAGAGACCCAGTACTTC.

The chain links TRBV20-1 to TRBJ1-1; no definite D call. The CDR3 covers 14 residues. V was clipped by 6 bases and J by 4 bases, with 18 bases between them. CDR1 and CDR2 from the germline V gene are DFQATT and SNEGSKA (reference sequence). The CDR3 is CSAHVRGMGTEAFF. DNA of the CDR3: TGCAGTGCACACGTACGAGGGATGGGCACTGAAGCTTTCTTT.

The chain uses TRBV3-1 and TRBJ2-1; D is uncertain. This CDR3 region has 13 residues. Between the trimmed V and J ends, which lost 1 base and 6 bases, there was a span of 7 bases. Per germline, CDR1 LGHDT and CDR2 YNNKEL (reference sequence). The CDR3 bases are TGTGCCAGCAGCCAAGCGCCTGGCAATGAGCAGTTCTTC. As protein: CASSQAPGNEQFF.